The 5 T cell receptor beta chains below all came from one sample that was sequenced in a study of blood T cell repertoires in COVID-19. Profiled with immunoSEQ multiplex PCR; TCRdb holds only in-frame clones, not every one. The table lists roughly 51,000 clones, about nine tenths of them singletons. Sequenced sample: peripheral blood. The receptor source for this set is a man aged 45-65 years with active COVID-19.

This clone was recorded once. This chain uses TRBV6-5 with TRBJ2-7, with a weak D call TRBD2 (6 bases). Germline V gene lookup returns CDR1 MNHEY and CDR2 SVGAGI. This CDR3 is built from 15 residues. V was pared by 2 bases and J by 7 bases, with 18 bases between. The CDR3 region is CASSYPGTQVREQYF. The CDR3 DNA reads TGTGCCAGCAGTTACCCCGGGACTCAAGTACGTGAGCAGTACTTC.

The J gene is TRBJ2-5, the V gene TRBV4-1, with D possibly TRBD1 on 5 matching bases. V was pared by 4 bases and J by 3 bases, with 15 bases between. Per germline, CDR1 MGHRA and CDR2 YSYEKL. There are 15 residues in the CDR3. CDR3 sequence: CASSLLAVGEETQYF. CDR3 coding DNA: TGCGCCAGCAGCCTGTTGGCAGTAGGGGAAGAGACCCAGTACTTC.

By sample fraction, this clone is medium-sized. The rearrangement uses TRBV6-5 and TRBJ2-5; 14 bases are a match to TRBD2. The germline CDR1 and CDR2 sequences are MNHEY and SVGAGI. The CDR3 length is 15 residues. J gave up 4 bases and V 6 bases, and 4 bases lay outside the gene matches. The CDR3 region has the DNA TGTGCCAGCAGAGAGGGACTAGCGGGAGTAGAGACCCAGTACTTC. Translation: CASREGLAGVETQYF.

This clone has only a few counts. CDR3 region: CATSDPDRGAGNTIYF. The CDR3 bases are TGTGCCACCAGTGACCCGGACAGGGGGGCTGGAAACACCATATATTTT. V and J are TRBV24-1 and TRBJ1-3; 10 bases map to TRBD1. Germline V gives CDR1 KGHDR, CDR2 SFDVKD. The J segment lost 2 bases and the V segment lost 4 bases, leaving 4 bases of the junction unmatched. CDR3 size: 16 residues.

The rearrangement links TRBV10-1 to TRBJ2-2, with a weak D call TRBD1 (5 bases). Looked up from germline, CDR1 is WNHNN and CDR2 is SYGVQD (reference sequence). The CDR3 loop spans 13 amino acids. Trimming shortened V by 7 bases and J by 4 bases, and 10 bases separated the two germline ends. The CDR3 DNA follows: TGCGCCAGCAAAGACAGTTTCACCGGGGAGCTGTTTTTT. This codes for CASKDSFTGELFF.